These 28 T cell receptor beta chains share one sample of origin, sequenced in a study of blood T cells in healthy people across ages. Then a second PCR, running roughly 6 to 11 cycles, was carried out with a sample-barcoded 5' primer and a J-beta primer mix. TCRdb ran MiXCR on the 5' RACE reads and lists one entry per CDR3 protein. The table records about 1.4 million distinct CDR3 sequences, almost 60% of them present only once. Sample: blood. The receptors derive from a man aged 18 to 30 in good health.

The chain employs TRBV12-3 or TRBV12-4 and TRBJ2-1; 7 nucleotides match TRBD2. V was pared by 3 bases and J by 9 bases, with 8 bases of the junction left unmatched. The CDR3 has 14 amino acids. CDR3 protein: CASSLVAGVGEQFF. The CDR3 nucleotides are TGTGCCAGCAGTTTGGTGGCGGGAGTCGGTGAGCAGTTCTTC.

The gene calls are TRBV5-1 and TRBJ1-1; D unclear. This CDR3 has 13 amino acids. Trimming cost V 2 bases and J 3 bases, with 8 bases left between them. The germline V gene encodes CDR1 SGHRS and CDR2 YFSETQ. CDR3 sequence reads: CASSFAGYTEAFF. Written as DNA, the CDR3 is TGCGCCAGCAGCTTCGCGGGTTACACTGAAGCTTTCTTT.

This clonotype showed up just a few times. This chain links TRBV28 with TRBJ2-3, with D tentatively TRBD1 (6 bases). CDR1 MDHEN and CDR2 SYDVKM come from the germline V gene. Between the trimmed V and J ends, which lost 1 base and 3 bases, there was a span of 17 bases. The CDR3 has 17 residues. This chain's CDR3 is CASSLSVGHLRTDTQYF. The CDR3 DNA reads as TGTGCCAGCAGTTTATCCGTGGGACACCTTAGGACAGATACGCAGTATTTT.

The chain links TRBV24-1 to TRBJ2-5; the D gene is possibly TRBD2 (5 bases). The V and J ends lost 2 bases and 3 bases respectively, with 9 bases between them. The CDR3 totals 14 residues. Germline V gene data show CDR1 as KGHDR and CDR2 as SFDVKD. CDR3 coding DNA: TGTGCCACCAGTGATTGGGGAGCGAAAGAGACCCAGTACTTC. Amino acid sequence: CATSDWGAKETQYF.

This rearrangement joins TRBV2 to TRBJ2-7, with TRBD1 matching 7 bases. Per germline, CDR1 SNHLY and CDR2 FYNNEI. V lost 6 bases, J lost 2 bases, and 10 bases stayed unmatched. The CDR3 contains 15 residues. This CDR3 is CASRESGQRTYEQYF. The DNA of the CDR3 is TGTGCCAGCAGGGAATCGGGACAGCGGACCTACGAGCAGTACTTC.

V is TRBV7-9 and J is TRBJ2-1, with TRBD1 as a possible D gene (6 bases). Trimming stripped 0 bases from V and 4 bases from J, with 13 bases between. Germline CDR1 and CDR2: SEHNR and FQNEAQ (reference sequence). CDR3 size: 16 residues. This CDR3 reads CASSLAVRGPYNEQFF. The CDR3 region has the DNA TGTGCCAGCAGCTTAGCTGTCAGGGGCCCGTACAATGAGCAGTTCTTC.

The count of this clonotype is one. One end of the junction does not line up with germline, which may come from a read error. This chain connects TRBV6-5 to TRBJ2-5, with TRBD2 matching over 10 bases. The CDR3 is 15 residues long. The germline CDR1 and CDR2 sequences are MNHEY and SVGAGI. CDR3: CVSNPLAGYQETQYF. Here the CDR3 DNA reads TGTGTCAGCAATCCACTAGCGGGGTACCAAGAGACCCAGTACTTC.

In DNA, the CDR3 is TGCAGCGTTGACAAGGGTGAAAAACTGTTTTTT. Its protein is CSVDKGEKLFF. The V call is TRBV29-1, the J call TRBJ1-4; the D is unclear. Germline V lookup: CDR1 SQVTM, CDR2 ANQGSEA. The CDR3 runs to 11 residues. The V and J ends lost 3 bases and 7 bases respectively, with 6 bases between them.

The chain combines TRBV7-9 with TRBJ2-1, with 8 bases aligning to TRBD2. The junction had 10 bases not matched to a gene; V was cut back by 2 bases and J by 10 bases. The germline V gene has CDR1 SEHNR and CDR2 FQNEAQ (reference sequence). This CDR3 contains 15 residues. CDR3: CASSLSGRSHEEQFF. The CDR3 bases are TGTGCCAGCAGCTTAAGCGGGAGATCCCATGAGGAGCAGTTCTTC.

This rearrangement joins TRBV4-3 to TRBJ2-5; D not resolved. CDR3 length: 14 amino acids. Trimming removed 0 bases from V and 2 bases from J, with 7 bases in between. The germline gives CDR1 LGHNA, CDR2 YSLEER. The CDR3, as DNA: TGCGCCAGCAGCCAAGACAGTTGGCAAGAGACCCAGTACTTC. The encoded protein is CASSQDSWQETQYF.

This chain uses TRBV27 with TRBJ2-5; D tentatively fits TRBD1 or TRBD2 (5 bases each). V gave up 5 bases and J gave up 11 bases, with 21 bases separating them. This CDR3 contains 14 residues. Germline V lookup: CDR1 MNHEY, CDR2 SMNVEV (reference sequence). DNA for the CDR3: TGTGCCAGCAGTGGGGGATCGGTATTACGTGAGCAGTACTTC. It specifies CASSGGSVLREQYF.

The table lists this clonotype with a count of one. This rearrangement joins TRBV28 to TRBJ1-5; D not certain. Deletions cut 7 bases from V and 0 bases from J, with 10 bases between. The CDR3 consists of 14 residues. The germline V gene has CDR1 MDHEN and CDR2 SYDVKM. DNA of the CDR3: TGTGCCAGCATCCCGCTACCTAGCAATCAGCCCCAGCATTTT. It codes for CASIPLPSNQPQHF.

The V and J genes are TRBV7-6 and TRBJ2-1; 9 positions agree with TRBD1. Gene TRBJ2-7 matches the end of the DNA better, so the J call may be wrong. Germline V gene data show CDR1 as SGHVS and CDR2 as FNYEAQ. The CDR3 loop spans 14 amino acids. For the CDR3, the DNA is TGTGCCAGCAGCTGGGACAGGGTGAAGAATGAGCAGTACTTC. Translating gives CASSWDRVKNEQYF.

The chain uses TRBV9 and TRBJ2-1, with 15 positions matching TRBD2. This CDR3 is built from 15 residues. Germline CDR1 SGDLS, CDR2 YYNGEE. The trim removed 0 bases at V and 10 bases at J, leaving 2 bases unmatched. The CDR3 loop reads CASSVGTSGGEEQFF. CDR3 DNA: TGTGCCAGCAGCGTAGGGACTAGCGGGGGGGAGGAGCAGTTCTTC.

The CDR3 loop reads CASSQEGVYNEQFF. Written as DNA, the CDR3 is TGCGCCAGCAGCCAAGAAGGCGTTTACAATGAGCAGTTCTTC. The V call is TRBV4-1, the J call TRBJ2-1; no firm D call. The germline V gene has CDR1 MGHRA and CDR2 YSYEKL. The V gene lost 0 bases and the J gene lost 4 bases, with 7 bases spanning the gap. The CDR3 is 14 residues long.

The V gene is TRBV20-1, the J gene TRBJ1-5, with D perhaps TRBD1 (5 bases). Germline lookup yields CDR1 DFQATT and CDR2 SNEGSKA (reference sequence). Between the trimmed V and J ends, which lost 6 bases and 5 bases, there was a span of 14 bases. The CDR3 loop spans 13 amino acids. The CDR3, as DNA: TGCAGTGCCGAGAGGCGGGGGGATCAGCCCCAGCATTTT. Translated: CSAERRGDQPQHF.

The chain's CDR3 is CSASGGGVYEQYF. CDR3 bases: TGCAGTGCTTCTGGGGGGGGAGTCTACGAGCAGTACTTC. V usage is TRBV20-1 and J usage is TRBJ2-7; 7 bases are shared with TRBD2. CDR3 length: 13 residues. The germline gives CDR1 DFQATT, CDR2 SNEGSKA (reference sequence). V lost 5 bases to trimming and J lost 3 bases; unmatched junction nucleotides: 7.

The V and J genes are TRBV6-1 and TRBJ2-1, with TRBD2 matching over 14 bases. V shed 3 bases, J shed 1 base, and the junction held 11 bases outside the gene matches. CDR1 is MNHNS and CDR2 is SASEGT in the germline V gene. CDR3 length: 20 amino acids. This CDR3 reads CASSDYSGTSGRGSYNEQFF. In DNA, the CDR3 is TGTGCCAGCAGTGATTATTCAGGGACTAGCGGGAGAGGTTCCTACAATGAGCAGTTCTTC.

The chain carries TRBV2 and TRBJ2-1; D unclear. Germline CDR1 SNHLY, CDR2 FYNNEI. The V gene lost 9 bases and the J gene lost 6 bases, with 24 bases spanning the gap. The CDR3 spans 16 residues. The CDR3 DNA follows: TGTGCCAGGACAAGACTCATCCCTAGAGTTCGCAATGAGCAGTTCTTC. This sequence encodes CARTRLIPRVRNEQFF.

This clonotype was observed a few times. The V gene is TRBV29-1, the J gene TRBJ2-1; D not certain. Germline V gene lookup returns CDR1 SQVTM and CDR2 ANQGSEA. This CDR3 comprises 14 residues. The V gene lost 3 bases and the J gene lost 5 bases, with 14 bases spanning the gap. The CDR3 loop is CSVDLGPSDNEQFF. DNA of the CDR3: TGCAGCGTTGACTTAGGGCCGTCAGACAATGAGCAGTTCTTC.

This clonotype was detected many times. V is TRBV10-3 and J is TRBJ2-3, with D possibly being TRBD2 (5 bases). V lost 10 bases and J 0 bases, leaving 14 bases between the germline ends. The germline V gene has CDR1 ENHRY and CDR2 SYGVKD. This CDR3 is built from 14 residues. The CDR3 region has the DNA TGTGCCACCACTCTAGCATCTAGCACAGATACGCAGTATTTT. Residues: CATTLASSTDTQYF.

V is TRBV27 and J is TRBJ1-2; D is ambiguous. Trimming stripped 5 bases from V and 2 bases from J, with 12 bases between. Germline assignment: CDR1 MNHEY and CDR2 SMNVEV (reference sequence). The CDR3 is 14 residues long. The CDR3 spells CASSTRPINYGYTF. The CDR3 DNA sequence: TGTGCCAGCAGTACTCGACCGATAAACTATGGCTACACCTTC.

This chain links TRBV7-9 with TRBJ1-1; D might be TRBD1 (5 bases). V gave up 7 bases and J gave up 11 bases, with 17 bases separating them. Germline loops: CDR1 SEHNR, CDR2 FQNEAQ (reference sequence). This CDR3 is 12 amino acids long. CDR3 bases: TGTGCCAGCACCGACGGGGGTAGGGAGGCTTTCTTT. As protein: CASTDGGREAFF.

V is TRBV6-2 or TRBV6-3 and J is TRBJ2-4; no definite D call. TRBJ2-7 explains the end of the DNA better; the J call may be wrong. CDR3 length equals 12 residues. Per germline, CDR1 MNHEY and CDR2 SVGEGT. CDR3 nucleotide sequence: TGTGCCAGCAGTTTAGTTTTCCACGAGCAGTACTTC. Protein product: CASSLVFHEQYF.

This clonotype was observed a handful of times. The rearrangement joins TRBV27 to TRBJ2-5; 7 positions match TRBD1. Germline assignment: CDR1 MNHEY and CDR2 SMNVEV (reference sequence). J lost 2 bases, V lost 5 bases, and 11 bases had no gene match. The length of the CDR3 is 16 residues. The CDR3 sequence is CASSQITGEKQETQYF. The CDR3 bases are TGTGCCAGCAGTCAAATAACAGGGGAAAAGCAAGAGACCCAGTACTTC.

The sample holds one count of this clonotype. J is TRBJ2-1 and V is TRBV4-3; no clear D gene. Trimming cost V 0 bases and J 2 bases, with 11 bases left between them. There are 16 residues in the CDR3. Germline V gene lookup returns CDR1 LGHNA and CDR2 YSLEER. CDR3 nucleotide sequence: TGCGCCAGCAGCCAAGATTGGGCAAGCCCCTACAATGAGCAGTTCTTC. This translates into CASSQDWASPYNEQFF.

This clonotype was found a few times. The rearrangement uses TRBV7-2 and TRBJ2-3; D gene ambiguous. The V and J ends lost 1 base and 2 bases respectively, with 7 bases between them. CDR1 and CDR2 from the germline V gene are SGHTA and FQGNSA. The CDR3 is made up of 14 amino acids. The CDR3 protein is CASSLDYNTDTQYF. CDR3 DNA sequence: TGTGCCAGCAGCTTAGACTATAACACAGATACGCAGTATTTT. Supplemented by reference TRBV7-2 and TRBJ2-3, the full variable domain reads GAGVSQSPSNKVTEKGKDVELRCDPISGHTALYWYRQSLGQGLEFLIYFQGNSAPDKSGLPSDRFSAERTGGSVSTLTIQRTQQEDSAVYLCASSLDYNTDTQYFGPGTRLTVL.

V usage is TRBV4-1 and J usage is TRBJ2-3; D ambiguous. Germline lookup yields CDR1 MGHRA and CDR2 YSYEKL. Between the trimmed V and J ends, which lost 3 bases and 3 bases, there was a span of 10 bases. The CDR3 has 14 residues. In DNA form, the CDR3 reads TGCGCCAGCAGCCAGGGTCCCCAAACAGATACGCAGTATTTT. Residues: CASSQGPQTDTQYF.